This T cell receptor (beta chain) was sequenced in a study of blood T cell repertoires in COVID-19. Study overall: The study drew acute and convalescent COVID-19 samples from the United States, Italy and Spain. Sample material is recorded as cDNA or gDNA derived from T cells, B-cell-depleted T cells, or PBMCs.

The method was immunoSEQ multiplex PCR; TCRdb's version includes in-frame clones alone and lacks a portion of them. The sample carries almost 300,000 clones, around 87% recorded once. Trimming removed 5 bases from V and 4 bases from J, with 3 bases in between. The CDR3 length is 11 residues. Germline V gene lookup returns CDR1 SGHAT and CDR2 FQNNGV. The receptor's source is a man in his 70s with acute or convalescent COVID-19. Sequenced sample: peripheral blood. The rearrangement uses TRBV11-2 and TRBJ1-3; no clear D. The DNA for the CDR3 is TGTGCCAGCAGCATAGGAAACACCATATATTTT. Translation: CASSIGNTIYF.